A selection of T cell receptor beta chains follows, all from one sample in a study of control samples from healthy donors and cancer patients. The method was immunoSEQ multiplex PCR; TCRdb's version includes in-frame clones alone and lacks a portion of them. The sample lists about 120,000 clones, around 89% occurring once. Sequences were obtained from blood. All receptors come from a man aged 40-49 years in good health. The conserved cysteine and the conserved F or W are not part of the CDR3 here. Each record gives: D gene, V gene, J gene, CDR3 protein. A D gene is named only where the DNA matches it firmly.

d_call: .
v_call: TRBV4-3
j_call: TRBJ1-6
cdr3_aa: ASSQGREYNSPLH

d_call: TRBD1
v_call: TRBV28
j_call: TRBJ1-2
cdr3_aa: ASSTQTGGHYGYT

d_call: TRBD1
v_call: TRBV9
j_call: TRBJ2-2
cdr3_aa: ASSVAPPTGGSGELF

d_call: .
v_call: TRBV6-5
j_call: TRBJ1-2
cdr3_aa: ASSTTGRLRGYT

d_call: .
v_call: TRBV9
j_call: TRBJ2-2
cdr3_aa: ASSVVSNTGELF

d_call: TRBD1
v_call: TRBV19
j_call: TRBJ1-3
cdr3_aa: ASSPQGWGNTIY

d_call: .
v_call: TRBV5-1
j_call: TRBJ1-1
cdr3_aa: ASSFRGGAYTEAF

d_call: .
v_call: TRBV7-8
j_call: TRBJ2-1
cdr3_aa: ASSLRGGNEQF

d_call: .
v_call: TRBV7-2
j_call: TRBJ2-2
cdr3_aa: ASSLRRSSGTGELF

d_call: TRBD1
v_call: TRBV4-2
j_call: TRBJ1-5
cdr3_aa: ASSQDWDRGNQPQH